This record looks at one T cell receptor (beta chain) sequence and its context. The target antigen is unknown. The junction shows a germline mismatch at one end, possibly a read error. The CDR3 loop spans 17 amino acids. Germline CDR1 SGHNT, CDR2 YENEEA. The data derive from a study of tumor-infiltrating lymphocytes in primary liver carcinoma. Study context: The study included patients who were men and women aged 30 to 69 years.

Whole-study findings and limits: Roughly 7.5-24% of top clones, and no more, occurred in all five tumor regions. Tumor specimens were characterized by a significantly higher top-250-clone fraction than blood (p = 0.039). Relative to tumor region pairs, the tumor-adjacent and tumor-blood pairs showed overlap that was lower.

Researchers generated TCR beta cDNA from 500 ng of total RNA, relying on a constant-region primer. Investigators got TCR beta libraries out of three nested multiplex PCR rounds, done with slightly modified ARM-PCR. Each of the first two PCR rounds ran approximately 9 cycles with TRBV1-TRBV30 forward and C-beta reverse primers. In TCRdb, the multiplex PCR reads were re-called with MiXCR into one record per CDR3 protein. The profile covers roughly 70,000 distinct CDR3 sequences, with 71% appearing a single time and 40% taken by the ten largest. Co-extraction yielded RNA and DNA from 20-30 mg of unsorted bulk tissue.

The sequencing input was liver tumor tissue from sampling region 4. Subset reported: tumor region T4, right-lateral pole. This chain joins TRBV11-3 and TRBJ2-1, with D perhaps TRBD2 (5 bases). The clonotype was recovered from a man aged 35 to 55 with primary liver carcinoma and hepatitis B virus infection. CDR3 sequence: CVSSLGLTSAFYNEQFF. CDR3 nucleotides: TGTGTCAGCAGCTTGGGCCTTACTAGTGCCTTCTACAATGAGCAGTTCTTC.